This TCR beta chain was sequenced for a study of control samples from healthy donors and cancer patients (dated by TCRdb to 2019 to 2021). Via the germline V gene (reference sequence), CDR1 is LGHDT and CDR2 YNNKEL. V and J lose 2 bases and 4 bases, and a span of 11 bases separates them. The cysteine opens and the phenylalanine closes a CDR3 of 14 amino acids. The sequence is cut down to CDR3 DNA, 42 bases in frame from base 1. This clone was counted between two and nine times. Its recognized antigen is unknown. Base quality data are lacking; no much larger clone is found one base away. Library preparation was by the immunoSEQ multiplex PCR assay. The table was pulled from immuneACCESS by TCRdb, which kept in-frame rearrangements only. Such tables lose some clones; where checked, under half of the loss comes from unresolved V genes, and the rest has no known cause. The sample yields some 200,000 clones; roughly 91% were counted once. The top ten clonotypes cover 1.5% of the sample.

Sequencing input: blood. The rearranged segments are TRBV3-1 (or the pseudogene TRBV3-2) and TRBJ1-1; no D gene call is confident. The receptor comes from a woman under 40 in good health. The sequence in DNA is TGTGCCAGCAGCCAACAACCCGGGAGCACTGAAGCTTTCTTT. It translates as CASSQQPGSTEAFF.